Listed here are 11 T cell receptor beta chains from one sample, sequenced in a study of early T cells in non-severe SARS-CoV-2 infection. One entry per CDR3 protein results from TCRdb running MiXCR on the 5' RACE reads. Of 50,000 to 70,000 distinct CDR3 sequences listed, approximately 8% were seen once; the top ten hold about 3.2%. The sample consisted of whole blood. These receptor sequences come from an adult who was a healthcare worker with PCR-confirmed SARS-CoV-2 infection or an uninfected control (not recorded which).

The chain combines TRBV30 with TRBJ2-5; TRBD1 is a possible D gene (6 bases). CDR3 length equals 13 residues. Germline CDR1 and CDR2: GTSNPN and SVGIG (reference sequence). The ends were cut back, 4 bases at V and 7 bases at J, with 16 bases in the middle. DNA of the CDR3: TGTGCCTGGAACAGGGAGATTCGGGGGACCCAGTACTTC. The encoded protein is CAWNREIRGTQYF.

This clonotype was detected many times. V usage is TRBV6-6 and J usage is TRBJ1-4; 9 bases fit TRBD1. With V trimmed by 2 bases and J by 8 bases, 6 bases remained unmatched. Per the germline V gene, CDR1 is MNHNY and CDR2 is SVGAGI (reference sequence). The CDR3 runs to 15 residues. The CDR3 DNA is TGTGCCAGCAGTTACGGGACAGGGTTTCGCGAAAAACTGTTTTTT. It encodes CASSYGTGFREKLFF.

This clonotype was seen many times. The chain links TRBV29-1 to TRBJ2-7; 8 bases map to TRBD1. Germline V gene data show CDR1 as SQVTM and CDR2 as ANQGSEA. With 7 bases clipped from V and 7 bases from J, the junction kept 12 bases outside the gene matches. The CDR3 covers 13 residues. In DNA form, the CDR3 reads TGCAGCGCCCGAGCACAGGGGGAGCGGGAGCAGTACTTC. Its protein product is CSARAQGEREQYF.

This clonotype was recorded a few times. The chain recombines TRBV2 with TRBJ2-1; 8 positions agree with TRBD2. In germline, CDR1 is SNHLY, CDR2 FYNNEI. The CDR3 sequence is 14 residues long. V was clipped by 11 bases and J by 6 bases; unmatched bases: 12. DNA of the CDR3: TGTGCCGGACAGCCGGGACTAGGGGGCAATGAGCAGTTCTTC. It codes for CAGQPGLGGNEQFF.

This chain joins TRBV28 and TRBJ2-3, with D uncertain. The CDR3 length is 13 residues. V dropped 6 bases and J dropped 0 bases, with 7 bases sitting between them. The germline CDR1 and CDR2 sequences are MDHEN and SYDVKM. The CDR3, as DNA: TGTGCCAGCAGCCTACTTAGCACAGATACGCAGTATTTT. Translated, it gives CASSLLSTDTQYF.

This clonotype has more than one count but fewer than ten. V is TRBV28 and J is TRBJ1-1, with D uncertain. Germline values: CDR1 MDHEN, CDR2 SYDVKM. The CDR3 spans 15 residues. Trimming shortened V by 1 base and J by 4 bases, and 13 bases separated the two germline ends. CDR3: CASSLFTAAATEAFF. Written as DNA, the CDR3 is TGTGCCAGCAGTTTATTCACAGCGGCGGCCACTGAAGCTTTCTTT.

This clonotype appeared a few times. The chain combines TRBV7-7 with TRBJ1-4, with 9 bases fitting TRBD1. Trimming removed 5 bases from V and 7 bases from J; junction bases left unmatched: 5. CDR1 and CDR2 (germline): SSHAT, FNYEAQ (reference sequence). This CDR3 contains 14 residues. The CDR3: CASSLRTGVEKLFF. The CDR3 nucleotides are TGTGCCAGCAGCCTCCGGACAGGGGTTGAAAAACTGTTTTTT.

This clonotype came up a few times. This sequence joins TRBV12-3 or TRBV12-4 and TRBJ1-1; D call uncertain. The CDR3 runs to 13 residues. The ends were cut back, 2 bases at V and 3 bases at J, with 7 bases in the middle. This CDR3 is CASSLSLDTEAFF. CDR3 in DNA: TGTGCCAGCAGTTTAAGCTTGGACACTGAAGCTTTCTTT.

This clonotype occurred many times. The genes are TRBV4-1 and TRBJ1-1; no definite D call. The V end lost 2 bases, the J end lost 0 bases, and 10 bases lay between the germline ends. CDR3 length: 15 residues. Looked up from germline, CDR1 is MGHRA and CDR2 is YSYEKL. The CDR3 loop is CASSQSPSMNTEAFF. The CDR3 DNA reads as TGCGCCAGCAGCCAATCTCCGTCCATGAACACTGAAGCTTTCTTT.

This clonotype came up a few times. CDR3 in amino acids: CASSHPYGGSYNEQFF. The CDR3 nucleotides are TGCGCCAGCAGCCACCCCTACGGGGGCTCCTACAATGAGCAGTTCTTC. V and J are TRBV4-1 and TRBJ2-1, with D possibly matching TRBD2 (6 bases). The CDR3 loop spans 16 amino acids. Per germline, CDR1 MGHRA and CDR2 YSYEKL. Trimming took 3 bases from V and 0 from J, leaving 12 bases between them.

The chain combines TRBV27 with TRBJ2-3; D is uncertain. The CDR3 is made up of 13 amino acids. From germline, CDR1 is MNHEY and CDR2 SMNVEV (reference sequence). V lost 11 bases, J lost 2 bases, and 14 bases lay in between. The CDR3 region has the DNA TGTGCCTATCCCGGCCCTGACACAGATACGCAGTATTTT. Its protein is CAYPGPDTDTQYF.